This T cell receptor (beta chain) was captured by sequencing in a study of long-term antiretroviral therapy in people with HIV. Study results and caveats: CDR3 length ranges were narrower in HIV repertoires than in controls. Although diversity increased after ART, it remained lower than in transplant donor controls. Pre-ART expanded clones dominated the repertoire at every time point.

The libraries were made with immunoSEQ v3.0 at survey level. The sequencing target was roughly 35,000-55,000 T-cell genomes per sample. Clones were sequenced by immunoSEQ multiplex PCR, and TCRdb holds only the in-frame ones, with some missing. The sample has 25,000 to 35,000 clones; roughly 96% are singletons. As to this clone: Its antigen is undetermined.

V shed 2 bases, J shed 3 bases, and the junction held 14 bases outside the gene matches. CDR1 MGHRA and CDR2 YSYEKL come from the germline V gene. The CDR3 has 18 amino acids. The J gene is TRBJ2-7, the V gene TRBV4-1; 9 positions agree with TRBD1. The sequence was obtained from a man aged 25 to 40 with HIV. The sequencing used unsorted PBMCs, collected 6.6 years after starting antiretroviral therapy. The chain's CDR3 is CASSQNPSGTGLNYEQYF. CDR3 in DNA: TGCGCCAGCAGCCAAAACCCCTCCGGGACAGGGCTAAACTACGAGCAGTACTTC.